These T cell receptor beta chains were read from a single sample in a study of T cells expressing NK-cell markers. TCRdb reworked the 5' RACE reads into one entry per CDR3 protein, no DNA. This table lists roughly 390,000 distinct CDR3 sequences. The sequencing sample was made of blood T cells: a sorted CD56 or NKG2C T cell subset, CD4+ or CD8+ T cells, or bulk PBMC T cells (not recorded which). The receptors come from a man aged 18-70 years in good health. Both conserved end residues are part of each CDR3.

j_call,v_call,cdr3_aa
TRBJ2-2,TRBV12-3/TRBV12-4,CASSWRDGRGTGELFF
TRBJ2-1,TRBV19,CASSRGPSYNEQFF
TRBJ2-7,TRBV20-1,CSAYPSEDTYEQYF
TRBJ2-5,TRBV6-1,CASSKSGTHVGETQYF
TRBJ2-7,TRBV27,CASRLRQDPFYEQYF
TRBJ1-6,TRBV27,CASSPGNSYNSPLHF
TRBJ2-1,TRBV24-1,CATSDLPGVRHNEQFF
TRBJ2-3,TRBV3-1,CASSQYRDTDTQYF
TRBJ2-3,TRBV5-1,CASTGLASHPTDTQYF
TRBJ2-1,TRBV6-2/TRBV6-3,CASSIGGRSRYYNEQFF
TRBJ2-3,TRBV5-1,CASSLEGPGSTDTQYF
TRBJ2-2,TRBV5-1,CASKDDPNTGELFF
TRBJ1-4,TRBV7-9,CASTQIATNEKLFF
TRBJ1-4,TRBV5-8,CASSPLSGSRNEKLFF
TRBJ2-7,TRBV10-3,CAISNERTSYEQYF
TRBJ2-1,TRBV6-1,CASRKTGSYNEQFF
TRBJ2-7,TRBV5-1,CASQSWDSTYEQYF
TRBJ2-3,TRBV10-3,CAISSRDGTDTQYF
TRBJ1-3,TRBV7-2,CASSPHADGNTIYF
TRBJ2-3,TRBV12-3/TRBV12-4,CASSRGQIYTDTQYF
TRBJ2-7,TRBV20-1,CSAPRGGKGEQYF
TRBJ2-5,TRBV25-1,CASSEWGGKETQYF
TRBJ1-1,TRBV27,CASSTPGVNTEAFF
TRBJ2-7,TRBV14,CASSQNPRKYEQYF
TRBJ2-7,TRBV6-6,CASRPDRDEQYF
TRBJ2-3,TRBV6-1,CASSGLAGVDTQYF
TRBJ2-1,TRBV5-1,CASRRTSSSDYNEQFF
TRBJ1-3,TRBV6-1,CASSEALWGAYTIYF
TRBJ1-3,TRBV3-1,CASTPQGGGGNTIYF
TRBJ1-6,TRBV2,CASSREEGRQNSPLHF
TRBJ2-7,TRBV14,CASSQGRTGAEQYF
TRBJ1-1,TRBV29-1,CSVERAGITEAFF
TRBJ2-4,TRBV12-3/TRBV12-4,CASSLGVQSGNIQYF
TRBJ2-1,TRBV19,CASSPRAGSTTYNEQFF
TRBJ2-5,TRBV29-1,CSVEKLAGPQETQYF
TRBJ1-5,TRBV10-3,CAISESRDRVNQPQHF
TRBJ2-7,TRBV4-2,CASSQESLAGVRYEQYF
TRBJ2-2,TRBV5-4,CASSLEGARDTGELFF
TRBJ1-2,TRBV20-1,CSALTLGGYTF
TRBJ2-2,TRBV12-3/TRBV12-4,CASTGLANGELFF
TRBJ2-3,TRBV18,CASSPPGRGRGTDTQYF
TRBJ1-3,TRBV4-2,CASSHVSVNSGNTIYF
TRBJ1-1,TRBV20-1,CSARGGYSNTEAFF
TRBJ2-1,TRBV5-1,CASNPYRQGARNEQFF
TRBJ1-1,TRBV10-3,CAISESTGQNTEAFF
TRBJ2-6,TRBV9,CASSVGASPSGANVLTF
TRBJ2-7,TRBV14,CASSQRQGAFYEQYF
TRBJ2-1,TRBV20-1,CSARPLGTRDSYNEQFF
TRBJ1-3,TRBV2,CASSVGGGSGNTIYF
TRBJ1-3,TRBV28,CASSPPDLSSGNTIYF
TRBJ2-7,TRBV12-3/TRBV12-4,CASSSHGLDLKYF
TRBJ2-5,TRBV3-1,CASSQDGRAGETQYF
TRBJ2-1,TRBV7-9,CASSLVQGYNEQFF
TRBJ2-5,TRBV2,CASSVGTGKEETQYF
TRBJ2-2,TRBV24-1,CATWEMRANTGELFF
TRBJ2-3,TRBV7-2,CASSLLFSGGDTQYF
TRBJ2-3,TRBV9,CASSVVGARGTDTQYF
TRBJ1-2,TRBV21-1,CASSGRTAGVEGYTF
TRBJ2-2,TRBV6-5,CASSYSFTAGELFF
TRBJ2-3,TRBV7-9,CASSLRDRVKDTQYF